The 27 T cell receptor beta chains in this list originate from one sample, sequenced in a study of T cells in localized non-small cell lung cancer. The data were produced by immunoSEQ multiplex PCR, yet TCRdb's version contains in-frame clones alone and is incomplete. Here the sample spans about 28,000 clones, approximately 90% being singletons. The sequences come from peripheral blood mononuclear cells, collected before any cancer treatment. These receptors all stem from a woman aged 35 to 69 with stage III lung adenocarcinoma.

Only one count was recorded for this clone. CDR3 loop: CASSYGTRNVLTF. In DNA, the CDR3 is TGTGCCAGCAGTTACGGGACCCGCAACGTCCTGACTTTC. V gene TRBV2 combines with J gene TRBJ2-6; tentatively, D is TRBD1 or TRBD2 (5 bases each). Per germline, CDR1 SNHLY and CDR2 FYNNEI. The CDR3 consists of 13 residues. Deletions cut 5 bases from V and 9 bases from J, with 11 bases between.

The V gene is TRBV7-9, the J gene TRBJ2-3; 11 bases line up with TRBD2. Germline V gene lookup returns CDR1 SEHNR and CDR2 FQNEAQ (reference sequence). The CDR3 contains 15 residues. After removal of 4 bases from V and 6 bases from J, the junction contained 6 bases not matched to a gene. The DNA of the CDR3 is TGTGCCAGCAGCTCCTCTAGCGGGGGGTTGGATACGCAGTATTTT. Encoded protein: CASSSSSGGLDTQYF.

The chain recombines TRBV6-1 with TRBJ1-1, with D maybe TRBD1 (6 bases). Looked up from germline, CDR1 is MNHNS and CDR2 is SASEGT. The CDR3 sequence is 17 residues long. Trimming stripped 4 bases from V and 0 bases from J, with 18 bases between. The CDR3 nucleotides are TGTGCCAGCAGTGCGGACAGTCTCCCTTACATGAACACTGAAGCTTTCTTT. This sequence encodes CASSADSLPYMNTEAFF.

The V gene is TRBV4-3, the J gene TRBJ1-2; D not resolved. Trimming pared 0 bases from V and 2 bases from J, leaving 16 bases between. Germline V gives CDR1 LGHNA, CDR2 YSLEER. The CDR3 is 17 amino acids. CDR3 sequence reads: CASSQDLGGNGNYGYTF. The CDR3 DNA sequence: TGCGCCAGCAGCCAAGATCTAGGCGGTAATGGGAACTATGGCTACACCTTC.

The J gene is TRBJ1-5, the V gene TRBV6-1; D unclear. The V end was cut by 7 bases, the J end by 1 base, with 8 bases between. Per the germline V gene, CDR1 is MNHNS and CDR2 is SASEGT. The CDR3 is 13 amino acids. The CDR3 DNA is TGTGCCAGCATGGAAACGAGCAATCAGCCCCAGCATTTT. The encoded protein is CASMETSNQPQHF.

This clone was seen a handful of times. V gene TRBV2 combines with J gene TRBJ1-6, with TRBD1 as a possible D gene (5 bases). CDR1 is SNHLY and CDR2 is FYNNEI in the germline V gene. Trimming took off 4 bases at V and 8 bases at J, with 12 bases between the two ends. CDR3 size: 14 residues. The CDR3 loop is CASSVGGWDSPLHF. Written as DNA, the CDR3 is TGTGCCAGCAGTGTCGGGGGTTGGGATTCACCCCTCCACTTT.

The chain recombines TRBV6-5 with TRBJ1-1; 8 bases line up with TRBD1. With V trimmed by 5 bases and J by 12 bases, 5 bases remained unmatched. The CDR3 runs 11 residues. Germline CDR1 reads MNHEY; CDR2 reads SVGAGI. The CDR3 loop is CASSQDRATFF. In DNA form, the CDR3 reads TGTGCCAGCAGTCAGGACAGGGCTACTTTCTTT.

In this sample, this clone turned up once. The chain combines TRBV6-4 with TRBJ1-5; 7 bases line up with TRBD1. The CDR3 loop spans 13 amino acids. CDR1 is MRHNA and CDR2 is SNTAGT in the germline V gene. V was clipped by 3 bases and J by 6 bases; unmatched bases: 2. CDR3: CASSENRGQPQHF. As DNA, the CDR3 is TGTGCCAGCAGTGAAAACAGGGGTCAGCCCCAGCATTTT.

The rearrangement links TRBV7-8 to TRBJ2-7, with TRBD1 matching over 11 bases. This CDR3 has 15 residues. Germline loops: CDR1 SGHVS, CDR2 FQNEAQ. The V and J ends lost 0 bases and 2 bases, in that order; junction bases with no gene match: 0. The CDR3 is CASSLAGQGAYEQYF. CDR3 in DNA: TGTGCCAGCAGCTTAGCGGGACAGGGGGCCTACGAGCAGTACTTC.

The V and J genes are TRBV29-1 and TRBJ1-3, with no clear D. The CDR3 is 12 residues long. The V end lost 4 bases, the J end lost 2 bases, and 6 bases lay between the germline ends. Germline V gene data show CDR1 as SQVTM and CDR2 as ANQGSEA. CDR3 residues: CSVVAAGNTIYF. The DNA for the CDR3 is TGCAGCGTTGTAGCAGCTGGAAACACCATATATTTT.

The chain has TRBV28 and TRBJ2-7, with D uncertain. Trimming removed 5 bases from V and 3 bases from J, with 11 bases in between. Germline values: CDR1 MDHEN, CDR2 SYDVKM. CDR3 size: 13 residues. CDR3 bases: TGTGCCAGCAGTCCATCACCCTACTACGAGCAGTACTTC. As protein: CASSPSPYYEQYF.

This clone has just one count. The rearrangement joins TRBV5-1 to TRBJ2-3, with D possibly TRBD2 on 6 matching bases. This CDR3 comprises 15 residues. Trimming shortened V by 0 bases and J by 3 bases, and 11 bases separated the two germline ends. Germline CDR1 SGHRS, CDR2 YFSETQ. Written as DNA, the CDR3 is TGCGCCAGCAGCTTGGTGACGGGGGAAACAGATACGCAGTATTTT. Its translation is CASSLVTGETDTQYF.

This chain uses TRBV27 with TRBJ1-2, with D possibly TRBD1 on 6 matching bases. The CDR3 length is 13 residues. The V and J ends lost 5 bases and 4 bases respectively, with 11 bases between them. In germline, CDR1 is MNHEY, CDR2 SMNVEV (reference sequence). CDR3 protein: CASSTGSGYGYTF. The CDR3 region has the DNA TGTGCCAGCAGTACAGGGTCGGGCTATGGCTACACCTTC.

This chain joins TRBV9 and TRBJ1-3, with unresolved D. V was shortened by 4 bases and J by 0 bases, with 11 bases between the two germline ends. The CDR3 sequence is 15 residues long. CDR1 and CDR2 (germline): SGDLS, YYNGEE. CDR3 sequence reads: CASSTDGASGNTIYF. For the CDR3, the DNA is TGTGCCAGCAGCACTGACGGAGCCTCTGGAAACACCATATATTTT.

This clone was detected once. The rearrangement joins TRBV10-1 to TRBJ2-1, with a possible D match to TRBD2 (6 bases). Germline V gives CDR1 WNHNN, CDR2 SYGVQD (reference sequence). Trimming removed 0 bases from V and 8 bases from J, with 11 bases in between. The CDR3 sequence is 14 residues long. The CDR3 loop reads CASSESLWGDEQFF. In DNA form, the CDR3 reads TGCGCCAGCAGTGAGTCACTTTGGGGGGATGAGCAGTTCTTC.

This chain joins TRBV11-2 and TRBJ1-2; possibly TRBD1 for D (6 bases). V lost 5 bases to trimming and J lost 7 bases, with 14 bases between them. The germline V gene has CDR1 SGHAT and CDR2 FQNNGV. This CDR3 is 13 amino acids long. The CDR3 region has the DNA TGTGCCAGCAGCGTACCATACAGGGCTGGCTACACCTTC. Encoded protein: CASSVPYRAGYTF.

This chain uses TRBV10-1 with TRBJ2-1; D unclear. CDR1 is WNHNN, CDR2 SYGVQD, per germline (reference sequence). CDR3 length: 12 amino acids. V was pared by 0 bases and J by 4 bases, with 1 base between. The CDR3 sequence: CASSESYNEQFF. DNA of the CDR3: TGCGCCAGCAGTGAGTCGTACAATGAGCAGTTCTTC.

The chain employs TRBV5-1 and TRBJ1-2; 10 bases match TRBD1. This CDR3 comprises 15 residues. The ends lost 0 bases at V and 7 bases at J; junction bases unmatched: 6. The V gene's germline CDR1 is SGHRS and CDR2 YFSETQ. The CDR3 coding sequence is TGCGCCAGCAGCTTGGGGACAGGGGGAAGCAGTGGCTACACCTTC. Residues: CASSLGTGGSSGYTF.

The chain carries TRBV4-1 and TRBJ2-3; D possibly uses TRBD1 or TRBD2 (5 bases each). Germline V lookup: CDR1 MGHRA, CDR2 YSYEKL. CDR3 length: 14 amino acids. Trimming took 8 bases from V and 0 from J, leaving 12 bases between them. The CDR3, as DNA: TGCGCCAGCGTGGGGGTTCTGAGCACAGATACGCAGTATTTT. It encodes CASVGVLSTDTQYF.

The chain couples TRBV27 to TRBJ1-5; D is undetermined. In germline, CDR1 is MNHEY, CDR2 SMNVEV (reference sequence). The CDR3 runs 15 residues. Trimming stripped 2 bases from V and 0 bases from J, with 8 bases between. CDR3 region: CASSLNSDSNQPQHF. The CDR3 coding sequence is TGTGCCAGCAGTTTAAACAGTGATAGCAATCAGCCCCAGCATTTT.

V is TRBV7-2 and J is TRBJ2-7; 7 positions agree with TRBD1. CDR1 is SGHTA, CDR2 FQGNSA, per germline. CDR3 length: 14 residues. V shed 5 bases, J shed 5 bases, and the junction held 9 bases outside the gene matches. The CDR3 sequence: CASSPQGIIDEQYF. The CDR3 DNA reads TGTGCCAGCAGCCCACAGGGGATAATCGACGAGCAGTACTTC.

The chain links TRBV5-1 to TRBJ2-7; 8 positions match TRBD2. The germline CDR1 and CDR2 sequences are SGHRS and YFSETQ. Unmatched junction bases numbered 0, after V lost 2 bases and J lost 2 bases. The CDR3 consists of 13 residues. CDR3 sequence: CASSFSGAYEQYF. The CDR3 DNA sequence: TGCGCCAGCAGCTTTAGCGGGGCCTACGAGCAGTACTTC.

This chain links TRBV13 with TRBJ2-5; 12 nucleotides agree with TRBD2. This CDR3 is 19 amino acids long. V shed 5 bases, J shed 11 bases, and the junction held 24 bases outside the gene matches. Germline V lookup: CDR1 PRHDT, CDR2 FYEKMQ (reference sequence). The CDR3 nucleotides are TGTGCCAGCAGCCCTTCCACTCCCCGACTAGCGGGAGATGGTGGGGAGCAGTACTTC. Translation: CASSPSTPRLAGDGGEQYF.

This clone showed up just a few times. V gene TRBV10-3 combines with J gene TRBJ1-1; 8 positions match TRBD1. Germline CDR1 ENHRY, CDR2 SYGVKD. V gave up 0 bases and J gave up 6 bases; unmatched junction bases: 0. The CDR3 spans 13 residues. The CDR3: CAISESDRAEAFF. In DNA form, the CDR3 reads TGTGCCATCAGTGAGTCGGACAGGGCTGAAGCTTTCTTT.

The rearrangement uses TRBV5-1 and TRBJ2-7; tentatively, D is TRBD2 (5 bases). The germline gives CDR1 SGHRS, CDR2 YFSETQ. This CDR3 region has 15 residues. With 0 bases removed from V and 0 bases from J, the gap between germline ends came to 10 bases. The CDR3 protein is CASSLDGMSSYEQYF. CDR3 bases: TGCGCCAGCAGCTTGGACGGGATGAGCTCCTACGAGCAGTACTTC.

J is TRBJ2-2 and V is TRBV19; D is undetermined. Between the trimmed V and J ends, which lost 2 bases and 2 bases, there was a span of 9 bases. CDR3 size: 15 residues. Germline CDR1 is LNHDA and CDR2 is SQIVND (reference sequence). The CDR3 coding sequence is TGTGCCAGTAGTATAACTGGTTTTAACACCGGGGAGCTGTTTTTT. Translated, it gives CASSITGFNTGELFF.

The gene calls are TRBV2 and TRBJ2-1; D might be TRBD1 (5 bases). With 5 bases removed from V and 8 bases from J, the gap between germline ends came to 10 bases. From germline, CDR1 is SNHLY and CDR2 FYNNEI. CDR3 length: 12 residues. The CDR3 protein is CASSPDTDEQFF. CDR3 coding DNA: TGTGCCAGCAGTCCGGACACTGATGAGCAGTTCTTC. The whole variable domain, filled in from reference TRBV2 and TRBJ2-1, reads EPEVTQTPSHQVTQMGQEVILRCVPISNHLYFYWYRQILGQKVEFLVSFYNNEISEKSEIFDDQFSVERPDGSNFTLKIRSTKLEDSAMYFCASSPDTDEQFFGPGTRLTVL.